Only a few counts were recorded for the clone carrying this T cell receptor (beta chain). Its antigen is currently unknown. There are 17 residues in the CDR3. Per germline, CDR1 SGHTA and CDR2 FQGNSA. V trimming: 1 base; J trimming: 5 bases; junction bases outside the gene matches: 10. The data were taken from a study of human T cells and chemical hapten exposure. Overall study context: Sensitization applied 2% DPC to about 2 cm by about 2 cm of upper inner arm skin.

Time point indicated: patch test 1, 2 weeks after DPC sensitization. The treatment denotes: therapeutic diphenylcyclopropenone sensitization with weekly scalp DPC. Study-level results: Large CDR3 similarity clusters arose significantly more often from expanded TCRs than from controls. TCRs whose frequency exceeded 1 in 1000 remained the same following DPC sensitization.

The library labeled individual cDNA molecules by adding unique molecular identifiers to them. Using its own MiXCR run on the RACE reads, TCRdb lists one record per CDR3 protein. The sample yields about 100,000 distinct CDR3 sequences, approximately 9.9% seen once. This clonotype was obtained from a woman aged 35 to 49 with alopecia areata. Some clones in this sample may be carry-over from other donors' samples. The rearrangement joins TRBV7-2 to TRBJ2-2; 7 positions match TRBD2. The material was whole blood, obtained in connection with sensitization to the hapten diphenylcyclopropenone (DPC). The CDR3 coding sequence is TGTGCCAGCAGCTTAGAGCCTAGCGGCAGAGGGACCGGGGAGCTGTTTTTT. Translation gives CASSLEPSGRGTGELFF.